What follows are 30 T cell receptor beta chains derived from one specimen sequenced in a study of blood T cell repertoires in COVID-19 (dated by TCRdb to 2019 to 2021). Libraries came from the immunoSEQ multiplex PCR assay. As stored in TCRdb, this immuneACCESS dataset retains in-frame rearrangements with V and J assigned. A fraction of the clones does not appear; measured against another copy, unresolved V genes explain less than half of the discrepancy, and the remainder lacks a known reason. Counted in this sample were over 200,000 clones; 82% of them appeared once. Roughly 12% of the sample is taken by the ten largest. Input material: peripheral blood. These receptors all stem from a woman in her forties with acute or convalescent COVID-19.

The chain couples TRBV30 to TRBJ1-4, with 10 nucleotides matching TRBD1. V shed 2 bases, J shed 7 bases, and the junction held 4 bases outside the gene matches. Germline V CDR1 and CDR2: GTSNPN, SVGIG (reference sequence). This CDR3 is 14 amino acids long. CDR3 nucleotide sequence: TGTGCCTGGAGTAGGACAGGGGGGAGTGAAAAACTGTTTTTT. It specifies CAWSRTGGSEKLFF.

This clone came up a few times. The J gene is TRBJ1-1, the V gene TRBV13; D might be TRBD1 (5 bases). The CDR3 covers 16 residues. Trimming shortened V by 3 bases and J by 1 base, and 15 bases separated the two germline ends. Germline V lookup: CDR1 PRHDT, CDR2 FYEKMQ (reference sequence). CDR3 amino acids: CASSLGLPEGNTEAFF. CDR3 bases: TGTGCCAGCAGCTTGGGACTCCCCGAGGGGAACACTGAAGCTTTCTTT.

V and J are TRBV6-1 and TRBJ2-5; D might be TRBD2 (5 bases). Deletions cut 2 bases from V and 5 bases from J, with 6 bases between. Germline CDR1 reads MNHNS; CDR2 reads SASEGT. The CDR3 contains 12 residues. CDR3 sequence reads: CASSETGETQYF. The CDR3 region has the DNA TGTGCCAGCAGTGAAACGGGGGAGACCCAGTACTTC.

The rearrangement uses TRBV2 and TRBJ2-3; 7 bases agree with TRBD1. Germline CDR1 is SNHLY and CDR2 is FYNNEI. V trimming: 8 bases; J trimming: 0 bases; junction bases outside the gene matches: 5. This CDR3 contains 14 residues. CDR3 residues: CASEGQQSTDTQYF. CDR3 DNA sequence: TGTGCCAGCGAGGGACAGCAAAGCACAGATACGCAGTATTTT.

The chain recombines TRBV24-1 with TRBJ2-2; TRBD2 matches 9 bases. The V segment lost 4 bases and the J segment 2 bases; nucleotides outside the gene matches: 10. The CDR3 is 18 residues long. Germline V gives CDR1 KGHDR, CDR2 SFDVKD. In DNA, the CDR3 is TGTGCCACCAGTGAGCCTAAAGGCGGGGGGGCTAACACCGGGGAGCTGTTTTTT. It is translated as CATSEPKGGGANTGELFF.

This clone has only a few counts. Here the CDR3 DNA reads TGTGCCAGCAGCTGGTTGAGATTCACAGATACGCAGTATTTT. It yields the protein CASSWLRFTDTQYF. The chain employs TRBV5-6 and TRBJ2-3; no clear D gene. The CDR3 sequence is 14 residues long. Germline CDR1 is SGHDT and CDR2 is YYEEEE. V shed 3 bases and J shed 2 bases, with 10 bases lying between them.

This clone was observed a handful of times. The CDR3 spells CASSLLEKAFF. DNA for the CDR3: TGTGCCAGCAGCCTCCTAGAAAAGGCTTTCTTT. The chain combines TRBV3-1 (or the pseudogene TRBV3-2) with TRBJ1-1, with D unclear. V shed 4 bases and J shed 11 bases, with 11 bases lying between them. This CDR3 has 11 amino acids. Looked up from germline, CDR1 is LGHDT and CDR2 is YNNKEL (reference sequence).

Only a few counts were recorded for this clone. This chain uses TRBV5-1 with TRBJ1-1; tentative D call: TRBD1 (6 bases). Trimming took 4 bases from V and 1 from J, leaving 17 bases between them. Germline V gene data show CDR1 as SGHRS and CDR2 as YFSETQ. The CDR3 is 16 residues long. CDR3 nucleotides: TGCGCCAGCAGCCCCCAGGGGCAGGGCTGGAACACTGAAGCTTTCTTT. Its translation is CASSPQGQGWNTEAFF. Drawing the rest from reference TRBV5-1 and TRBJ1-1, the complete variable domain is KAGVTQTPRYLIKTRGQQVTLSCSPISGHRSVSWYQQTPGQGLQFLFEYFSETQRNKGNFPGRFSGRQFSNSRSEMNVSTLELGDSALYLCASSPQGQGWNTEAFFGQGTRLTVV.

This sequence joins TRBV5-5 and TRBJ1-1; D remains unclear. Looked up from germline, CDR1 is SGHKS and CDR2 is YYEKEE (reference sequence). The V gene lost 3 bases and the J gene lost 6 bases, with 12 bases spanning the gap. The CDR3 is made up of 13 amino acids. CDR3 region: CASSSPGSAEAFF. CDR3 DNA sequence: TGTGCCAGCAGCTCTCCGGGGAGCGCTGAAGCTTTCTTT.

The chain is built from TRBV7-9 and TRBJ2-2; 9 bases agree with TRBD1. V shed 5 bases, J shed 2 bases, and the junction held 3 bases outside the gene matches. There are 15 residues in the CDR3. The V gene's germline CDR1 is SEHNR and CDR2 FQNEAQ (reference sequence). The CDR3 DNA is TGTGCCAGCAGCCAGGGACAGGGTAACACCGGGGAGCTGTTTTTT. It translates to CASSQGQGNTGELFF. Complete variable domain (other parts from reference TRBV7-9 and TRBJ2-2): DTGVSQNPRHKITKRGQNVTFRCDPISEHNRLYWYRQTLGQGPEFLTYFQNEAQLEKSRLLSDRFSAERPKGSFSTLEIQRTEQGDSAMYLCASSQGQGNTGELFFGEGSRLTVL.

This clone has more than one count but fewer than ten. The rearrangement uses TRBV4-1 and TRBJ2-7, with 8 nucleotides matching TRBD2. CDR3 length: 15 amino acids. The germline CDR1 and CDR2 sequences are MGHRA and YSYEKL. J gave up 3 bases and V 2 bases, and 6 bases lay outside the gene matches. This CDR3 is CASSQLTSGHYEQYF. The CDR3 nucleotides read TGCGCCAGCAGCCAATTAACTAGCGGACACTACGAGCAGTACTTC.

J is TRBJ2-7 and V is TRBV12-5; TRBD2 matches 10 bases. The CDR3 extends over 14 amino acids. The germline gives CDR1 LGHNT, CDR2 FRNRAP. The V gene end was trimmed by 7 bases and the J gene end by 3 bases; junction bases not matched to a gene: 6. DNA of the CDR3: TGTGCTAGTGCCGGACTAGCGGAAAACTACGAGCAGTACTTC. This sequence encodes CASAGLAENYEQYF.

The V call is TRBV19, the J call TRBJ2-7; no firm D call. Germline V gene lookup returns CDR1 LNHDA and CDR2 SQIVND (reference sequence). This CDR3 is 12 amino acids long. V lost 7 bases to trimming and J lost 3 bases, with 10 bases between them. The CDR3 reads CASKSPRYEQYF. DNA of the CDR3: TGTGCCAGTAAATCCCCTCGCTACGAGCAGTACTTC.

This clone turned up a few times. J is TRBJ2-1 and V is TRBV3-1 (or the pseudogene TRBV3-2); maybe TRBD1 (6 bases). The CDR3 is made up of 14 amino acids. CDR1 is LGHDT, CDR2 YNNKEL, per germline (reference sequence). The V end lost 6 bases, the J end lost 9 bases, and 18 bases lay between the germline ends. CDR3 sequence reads: CASRPYTGWGEQFF. The CDR3 DNA reads TGTGCCAGCAGACCCTACACAGGGTGGGGTGAGCAGTTCTTC.

This chain joins TRBV21-1 and TRBJ2-3; the table's D call, TRBD2, was not checked against the DNA. TRBV21-1 is deemed a pseudogene. The CDR3 runs to 14 residues. The DNA for the CDR3 is TGTGCCAGCAGCAAGGGGACTAGCACAGATACGCAGTATTTT. Translated: CASSKGTSTDTQYF.

This chain joins TRBV5-8 and TRBJ2-2; the match to TRBD1 covers 7 bases. The CDR3 spans 17 residues. CDR1 SGHTS and CDR2 YDEGEE come from the germline V gene. The J segment lost 2 bases and the V segment lost 4 bases, leaving 11 bases of the junction unmatched. CDR3: CASSPGQHLHNTGELFF. CDR3 DNA: TGTGCCAGCAGCCCGGGACAGCACCTCCACAACACCGGGGAGCTGTTTTTT.

V is TRBV19 and J is TRBJ1-6, with 9 nucleotides matching TRBD1. This CDR3 has 15 amino acids. CDR1 and CDR2 (germline): LNHDA, SQIVND (reference sequence). V shed 5 bases and J 9 bases; nucleotides not matched to a gene: 8. The CDR3 DNA is TGTGCCAGTAGTGCCACAGGGGGCGGAGGTTCACCCCTCCACTTT. It specifies CASSATGGGGSPLHF.

This chain connects TRBV11-2 to TRBJ2-1; 9 bases align to TRBD2. The CDR3 spans 14 residues. Per germline, CDR1 SGHAT and CDR2 FQNNGV. V trimming: 8 bases; J trimming: 8 bases; junction bases outside the gene matches: 10. The CDR3 DNA sequence: TGTGCCAGCGCCCTAGCGGGGCCTATCCATGAGCAGTTCTTC. Protein: CASALAGPIHEQFF.

The chain combines TRBV29-1 with TRBJ2-7, with TRBD2 matching 9 bases. Germline V gives CDR1 SQVTM, CDR2 ANQGSEA. This CDR3 comprises 17 residues. Losses at the gene ends were 2 bases for V and 2 bases for J; bases not matched to a gene: 13. Here the CDR3 reads CSVEMEPGLAGPYEQYF. The CDR3 nucleotides are TGCAGCGTTGAAATGGAACCGGGGCTAGCGGGGCCCTACGAGCAGTACTTC.

The genes are TRBV3-1 (or the pseudogene TRBV3-2) and TRBJ1-4, with TRBD1 matching 8 bases. The CDR3 consists of 17 residues. Germline V gene sequence: CDR1 LGHDT, CDR2 YNNKEL (reference sequence). Trimming removed 4 bases from V and 0 bases from J; junction bases left unmatched: 7. The CDR3 here is CASSPLGTGTTNEKLFF. The DNA of the CDR3 is TGTGCCAGCAGCCCATTGGGGACAGGCACAACTAATGAAAAACTGTTTTTT.

V and J are TRBV2 and TRBJ1-2; 7 bases agree with TRBD1. The CDR3 extends over 15 amino acids. With V trimmed by 5 bases and J by 0 bases, 6 bases remained unmatched. Germline V lookup: CDR1 SNHLY, CDR2 FYNNEI. The CDR3 DNA is TGTGCCAGCAGTAGGGGGACAGCAGCTAACTATGGCTACACCTTC. The encoded protein is CASSRGTAANYGYTF.

This clone was detected once. The chain is built from TRBV10-2 and TRBJ2-2, with TRBD2 as a possible D gene (5 bases). The V gene lost 7 bases and the J gene lost 4 bases, with 19 bases spanning the gap. The CDR3 is 16 amino acids. Germline V gene lookup returns CDR1 WSHSY and CDR2 SAAADI. The CDR3 DNA reads TGCGCCAGCACCCCCAGAGGTAGCGCGTCCACCGGGGAGCTGTTTTTT. Translation: CASTPRGSASTGELFF.

The table lists this clone with a few counts. The chain couples TRBV7-8 to TRBJ2-3; 13 bases line up with TRBD2. Germline lookup yields CDR1 SGHVS and CDR2 FQNEAQ. V was pared by 3 bases and J by 2 bases, with 5 bases of the junction left unmatched. The length of the CDR3 is 17 residues. CDR3 amino acids: CASSFGTSGALTDTQYF. CDR3 nucleotides: TGTGCCAGCAGCTTCGGGACTAGCGGGGCGCTCACAGATACGCAGTATTTT.

The chain recombines TRBV9 with TRBJ1-2; 7 positions agree with TRBD1. CDR3 length: 15 residues. Germline lookup yields CDR1 SGDLS and CDR2 YYNGEE. J lost 4 bases, V lost 5 bases, and 11 bases had no gene match. The CDR3 region is CASSTLRGQTYGYTF. For the CDR3, the DNA is TGTGCCAGCAGTACTCTCCGGGGACAGACCTATGGCTACACCTTC.

A remark on this clone: At one end the junction does not follow the germline gene, possibly because of a read error. The genes are TRBV5-1 and TRBJ2-7; 7 bases match TRBD2. There are 17 residues in the CDR3. Per the germline V gene, CDR1 is SGHRS and CDR2 is YFSETQ. The CDR3 DNA sequence: TGCGCCAGCAGCCTCCGACTAAGCGGGATCGTCTCCCACGAGCAGTACTTC. It translates to CASSLRLSGIVSHEQYF.

The gene calls are TRBV5-1 and TRBJ1-1; D remains unclear. CDR3 size: 16 residues. Germline V CDR1 and CDR2: SGHRS, YFSETQ. V gave up 2 bases and J gave up 3 bases, with 17 bases separating them. In DNA form, the CDR3 reads TGCGCCAGCAGCTTATGGGCAGTCGGGGATCACACTGAAGCTTTCTTT. This translates into CASSLWAVGDHTEAFF.

Only a few counts were recorded for this clone. The chain links TRBV3-1 (or the pseudogene TRBV3-2) to TRBJ1-2; the D is unclear. The CDR3 length is 15 residues. CDR1 is LGHDT, CDR2 YNNKEL, per germline (reference sequence). Trimming took 3 bases from V and 5 from J, leaving 16 bases between them. In DNA, the CDR3 is TGTGCCAGCAGCCAGGGTGTGGGAAGGGAGTATGGCTACACCTTC. It codes for CASSQGVGREYGYTF.

The chain combines TRBV30 with TRBJ1-4, with 9 positions matching TRBD1. V trimming: 3 bases; J trimming: 7 bases; junction bases outside the gene matches: 6. Germline V gives CDR1 GTSNPN, CDR2 SVGIG (reference sequence). The CDR3 is 14 amino acids. The CDR3 loop reads CAWRGDRAIEKLFF. CDR3 nucleotide sequence: TGTGCCTGGAGGGGGGACAGGGCAATTGAAAAACTGTTTTTT.

The chain links TRBV19 to TRBJ2-6; D call uncertain. CDR1 and CDR2 (germline): LNHDA, SQIVND (reference sequence). Trimming pared 5 bases from V and 1 base from J, leaving 15 bases between. The length of the CDR3 is 17 residues. CDR3 region: CASSPTYTVSGANVLTF. The CDR3 bases are TGTGCCAGTAGTCCGACTTACACTGTGTCTGGGGCCAACGTCCTGACTTTC.

The chain carries TRBV6-6 and TRBJ2-3; possible D gene TRBD2, 6 bases. Germline CDR1 MNHNY, CDR2 SVGAGI (reference sequence). The germline V and J ends were trimmed by 6 bases and 5 bases, with 21 bases remaining between them. The CDR3 has 16 residues. CDR3 DNA sequence: TGTGCCAGCAGCTCGCCCGCCGGGGGAGCGCTAGATACGCAGTATTTT. It is translated as CASSSPAGGALDTQYF.